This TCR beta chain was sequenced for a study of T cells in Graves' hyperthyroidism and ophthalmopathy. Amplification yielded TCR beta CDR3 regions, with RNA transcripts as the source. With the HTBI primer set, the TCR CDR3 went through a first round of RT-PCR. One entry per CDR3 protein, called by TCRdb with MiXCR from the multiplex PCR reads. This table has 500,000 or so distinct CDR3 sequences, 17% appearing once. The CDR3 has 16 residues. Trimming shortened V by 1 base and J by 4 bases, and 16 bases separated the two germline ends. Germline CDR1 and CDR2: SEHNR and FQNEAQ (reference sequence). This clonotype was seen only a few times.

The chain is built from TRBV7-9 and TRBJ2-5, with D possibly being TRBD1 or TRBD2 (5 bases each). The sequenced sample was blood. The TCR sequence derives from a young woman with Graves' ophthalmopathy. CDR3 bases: TGTGCCAGCAGCTTAGTCTCAGGTGATGGGACAGAGACCCAGTACTTC. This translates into CASSLVSGDGTETQYF.